This T cell receptor (beta chain) was identified during a study of cytomegalovirus exposure and HLA in healthy donors. About this clone: Its specificity is unknown.

The PCR contained 60 Vbeta and 13 Jbeta primers. The assay was immunoSEQ multiplex PCR, and TCRdb's table has in-frame clones only and misses some. The sample includes about 150,000 clones, over 70% of them seen just once. Losses at the gene ends were 1 base for V and 3 bases for J; bases not matched to a gene: 3. The CDR3 covers 14 residues. Germline values: CDR1 SGHTS, CDR2 YDEGEE. Whole-study results and caveats: Most subjects' HLA-A and HLA-B alleles were reportedly predicted from TCR beta sequences. Per a prior analysis, the majority of TCR beta V segments were productive roughly 87% or roughly 30% of the time. In a later analysis, at a false discovery rate of 0.05, roughly 18,000 TCR beta sequences were associated with HLA alleles. Immune exposure information available was restricted to CMV serostatus.

The chain links TRBV5-8 to TRBJ1-1, with TRBD1 matching over 7 bases. The TCR comes from a woman in her forties in good health and CMV-seropositive. The sample consisted of PBMCs. CDR3 amino acids: CASSLRRGHTEAFF. CDR3 coding DNA: TGTGCCAGCAGCTTGCGAAGGGGGCACACTGAAGCTTTCTTT.